This record covers a single T cell receptor (beta chain). Some clones are missing from TCRdb's copy, which holds only in-frame ones; the method was immunoSEQ multiplex PCR. The sample includes fewer than 90,000 clones, about 87% seen only once; the top ten take about 1.9%. V gave up 1 base and J gave up 5 bases; unmatched junction bases: 17. The CDR3 is 18 residues long. Germline-derived CDR1 and CDR2 are SGHDT and YYEEEE. These data originate in a study of control samples from healthy donors and cancer patients. The chain joins TRBV5-6 to TRBJ1-1; 7 bases agree with TRBD1. Material: PBMCs. The clonotype originates from a woman between 55 and 75 years old with head and neck cancer. The CDR3 nucleotides are TGTGCCAGCAGCTTGCTCCATTGGGACAGCAGGTTGGGTACTGAAGCTTTCTTT. Its protein product is CASSLLHWDSRLGTEAFF.